What follows is one T cell receptor beta chain and its context. V lost 2 bases and J 0 bases, leaving 11 bases between the germline ends. Germline CDR1 and CDR2: ENHRY and SYGVKD. The length of the CDR3 is 16 residues. This entry belongs to a study of blood T cell repertoires in COVID-19. Some clones are missing from TCRdb's copy, which holds only in-frame ones; the method was immunoSEQ multiplex PCR. The table lists roughly 400,000 clones, 80% to 95% of them singletons. This sequence joins TRBV10-3 and TRBJ1-3; D is unresolved. The clonotype originates from a man younger than 35 who had recovered from COVID-19. The sample taken for sequencing was PBMCs or T cells enriched from blood (not recorded which). The CDR3 DNA is TGTGCCATCAGTGAGAATCACGGTGCCTCTGGAAACACCATATATTTT. The encoded protein is CAISENHGASGNTIYF.